Shown below are 16 T cell receptor beta chains from a single sample sequenced in a study of CD8+ T cells in alopecia areata. Extracted RNA was reverse transcribed into cDNA, the sequencing template. Using immunoSEQ multiplex PCR, the repertoire was profiled, and TCRdb retains in-frame clones only, with some absent. The sample contains 98,000 or so clones, more than 55% of which appear only once. Sample treatment: oral pan-JAK inhibitor, 5-10 mg twice daily. The material was CD8+ T cells sorted from blood, obtained at week 4, from a patient treated with tofacitinib. The receptors come from a human donor with alopecia areata.

The rearrangement uses TRBV19 and TRBJ2-7, with 8 nucleotides matching TRBD2. V lost 5 bases, J lost 5 bases, and 5 bases stayed unmatched. This CDR3 is built from 13 residues. CDR1 is LNHDA and CDR2 is SQIVND in the germline V gene (reference sequence). The CDR3 bases are TGTGCCAGTAGTTTACTAGCGGCTGACGAGCAGTACTTC. This sequence encodes CASSLLAADEQYF.

The J gene is TRBJ1-2, the V gene TRBV27; 7 bases line up with TRBD1. J lost 1 base, V lost 6 bases, and 11 bases had no gene match. The CDR3 contains 16 residues. CDR1 MNHEY and CDR2 SMNVEV come from the germline V gene (reference sequence). The chain's CDR3 is CASRPLWDSHNYGYTF. CDR3 sequence (DNA): TGTGCCAGCAGACCCTTATGGGACAGTCATAACTATGGCTACACCTTC.

This chain joins TRBV11-2 and TRBJ2-1; D ambiguous. The length of the CDR3 is 11 residues. Germline V gene data show CDR1 as SGHAT and CDR2 as FQNNGV. The germline V and J ends were trimmed by 5 bases and 4 bases, with 3 bases remaining between them. The DNA for the CDR3 is TGTGCCAGCAGCACATACAATGAGCAGTTCTTC. Protein sequence: CASSTYNEQFF.

The chain carries TRBV30 and TRBJ1-2; unclear D gene. V was trimmed by 0 bases and J by 4 bases, leaving 3 bases between them. The CDR3 loop spans 11 amino acids. Germline CDR1 reads GTSNPN; CDR2 reads SVGIG (reference sequence). The CDR3 protein is CAWSVPYGYTF. CDR3 in DNA: TGTGCCTGGAGTGTACCCTATGGCTACACCTTC.

CDR3 DNA: TGTGCCAGCAGCGTACGGGAAGGCTACGAGCAGTACTTC. This translates into CASSVREGYEQYF. The rearrangement joins TRBV9 to TRBJ2-7; D might be TRBD2 (5 bases). The CDR3 runs to 13 residues. CDR1 and CDR2 from the germline V gene are SGDLS and YYNGEE. Between the trimmed V and J ends, which lost 1 base and 3 bases, there was a span of 8 bases.

About this clone itself: Different DNA sequences within this sample yield the same CDR3. The chain joins TRBV27 to TRBJ2-3; unclear D gene. The V and J ends lost 2 bases and 1 base respectively, with 4 bases between them. The V gene's germline CDR1 is MNHEY and CDR2 SMNVEV (reference sequence). CDR3 length: 13 amino acids. For the CDR3, the DNA is TGTGCCAGCAGTTTACTCGGCACAGATACGCAGTATTTT. Translation gives CASSLLGTDTQYF.

The chain links TRBV13 to TRBJ2-5; 9 bases align to TRBD2. The germline gives CDR1 PRHDT, CDR2 FYEKMQ (reference sequence). V shed 5 bases and J 3 bases; nucleotides not matched to a gene: 4. The CDR3 is 14 residues long. Here the CDR3 reads CASSPASGEETQYF. CDR3 DNA: TGTGCCAGCAGCCCCGCTAGCGGGGAAGAGACCCAGTACTTC.

This chain connects TRBV27 to TRBJ2-1; no reliable D call. The germline gives CDR1 MNHEY, CDR2 SMNVEV (reference sequence). The CDR3 loop spans 16 amino acids. V lost 2 bases and J 1 base, leaving 12 bases between the germline ends. CDR3 DNA: TGTGCCAGCAGTTTAGGTGAGAGCCGTTCCTACAATGAGCAGTTCTTC. This sequence encodes CASSLGESRSYNEQFF.

Ten or more counts support this clone. V usage is TRBV11-2 and J usage is TRBJ2-5; tentative D call: TRBD2 (7 bases). With 5 bases removed from V and 4 bases from J, the gap between germline ends came to 29 bases. The CDR3 length is 19 residues. Looked up from germline, CDR1 is SGHAT and CDR2 is FQNNGV. CDR3 in amino acids: CASSRAPWGASREGETQYF. Written as DNA, the CDR3 is TGTGCCAGCAGCCGAGCCCCGTGGGGGGCCTCGAGGGAGGGAGAGACCCAGTACTTC.

The chain employs TRBV13 and TRBJ2-2; D remains unclear. The V gene lost 5 bases and the J gene lost 0 bases, with 1 base spanning the gap. The CDR3 is 12 amino acids. Germline V CDR1 and CDR2: PRHDT, FYEKMQ (reference sequence). Written as DNA, the CDR3 is TGTGCCAGCAGCCCGAACACCGGGGAGCTGTTTTTT. Protein sequence: CASSPNTGELFF.

The gene calls are TRBV10-3 and TRBJ2-7, with 7 bases matching TRBD1. Germline assignment: CDR1 ENHRY and CDR2 SYGVKD. Losses at the gene ends were 0 bases for V and 5 bases for J; bases not matched to a gene: 7. The CDR3 has 15 residues. CDR3 sequence: CAISESKQGLNEQYF. CDR3 in DNA: TGTGCCATCAGTGAGTCGAAACAGGGGCTGAACGAGCAGTACTTC.

This chain links TRBV25-1 with TRBJ2-5; maybe TRBD1 (5 bases). CDR3 length: 14 residues. Germline CDR1 MGHDK, CDR2 SYGVNS. Trimming stripped 0 bases from V and 4 bases from J, with 9 bases between. The CDR3 loop reads CASSEYSGRETQYF. Written as DNA, the CDR3 is TGTGCCAGCAGTGAATACTCAGGGCGAGAGACCCAGTACTTC. Full variable domain (remainder filled in from reference TRBV25-1 and TRBJ2-5): EADIYQTPRYLVIGTGKKITLECSQTMGHDKMYWYQQDPGMELHLIHYSYGVNSTEKGDLSSESTVSRIRTEHFPLTLESARPSHTSQYLCASSEYSGRETQYFGPGTRLLVL.

This clone has a handful of counts. The CDR3 is CASSQADRVSTDTQYF. CDR3 DNA: TGCGCCAGCAGCCAGGCCGACAGGGTTTCCACAGATACGCAGTATTTT. The J gene is TRBJ2-3, the V gene TRBV4-1, with TRBD1 matching 7 bases. CDR3 size: 16 residues. V dropped 3 bases and J dropped 2; count of bases not matched to a gene: 8. Germline V CDR1 and CDR2: MGHRA, YSYEKL.

This chain links TRBV6-5 with TRBJ2-5; D not resolved. This CDR3 contains 14 residues. CDR1 is MNHEY, CDR2 SVGAGI, per germline. The V and J ends lost 2 bases and 0 bases respectively, with 7 bases between them. CDR3 loop: CASSYGSYQETQYF. The DNA for the CDR3 is TGTGCCAGCAGTTACGGGTCGTACCAAGAGACCCAGTACTTC.

This clone was detected only a few times. The chain couples TRBV9 to TRBJ2-1; 9 bases are a match to TRBD1. Germline CDR1 SGDLS, CDR2 YYNGEE. The CDR3 has 14 residues. The J segment lost 8 bases and the V segment lost 1 base, leaving 4 bases of the junction unmatched. The CDR3 is CASSVRDRVDEQFF. The CDR3 DNA reads TGTGCCAGCAGCGTACGGGACAGGGTGGATGAGCAGTTCTTC.

In nucleotides, the CDR3 is TGTGCCAGCAGCCCCGAGGCGGGGCCGGGGAACACTGAAGCTTTCTTT. Translation gives CASSPEAGPGNTEAFF. This sequence joins TRBV7-9 and TRBJ1-1; TRBD1 might be the D (5 bases). Trimming took off 5 bases at V and 1 base at J, with 17 bases between the two ends. The germline CDR1 and CDR2 sequences are SEHNR and FQNEAQ (reference sequence). This CDR3 contains 16 residues. The complete variable domain, with remaining parts taken from reference TRBV7-9 and TRBJ1-1, reads DTGVSQNPRHKITKRGQNVTFRCDPISEHNRLYWYRQTLGQGPEFLTYFQNEAQLEKSRLLSDRFSAERPKGSFSTLEIQRTEQGDSAMYLCASSPEAGPGNTEAFFGQGTRLTVV.